The next 30 T cell receptor beta chains were all read from a single sample in a study of T cells after yellow fever vaccination. TCRdb independently ran MiXCR on the 5' RACE reads; one entry per CDR3 protein. The sample records approximately 610,000 distinct CDR3 sequences, about 17% being singletons. Source: PBMCs, taken 5 to 6 days after the first yellow fever vaccination. All receptors derive from a man between 18 and 35 years old who received the YFV17D yellow fever vaccine.

In its sample, this clonotype was seen a few times. This chain joins TRBV5-1 and TRBJ2-1; 9 bases map to TRBD2. In germline, CDR1 is SGHRS, CDR2 YFSETQ. V shed 3 bases and J 6 bases; nucleotides not matched to a gene: 22. The CDR3 loop spans 20 amino acids. CDR3 amino acids: CASSYRLAENPRWGANEQFF. The CDR3 nucleotides are TGCGCCAGCAGCTACAGACTAGCGGAGAATCCAAGATGGGGGGCCAATGAGCAGTTCTTC.

This clonotype was seen a handful of times. The chain combines TRBV5-4 with TRBJ1-1; D may be TRBD1 (6 bases). Trimming removed 4 bases at V and 4 bases at J, with 17 bases between. The CDR3 loop spans 15 amino acids. The germline V gene has CDR1 SGHNT and CDR2 YYREEE (reference sequence). In DNA form, the CDR3 reads TGTGCCAGCAGCCCCGGGGGGGCGGAGGGCACTGAAGCTTTCTTT. Translating it yields CASSPGGAEGTEAFF.

This clonotype turned up a few times. This sequence joins TRBV9 and TRBJ2-7; possible D gene TRBD2, 6 bases. Trimming pared 0 bases from V and 2 bases from J, leaving 12 bases between. This CDR3 is built from 15 residues. From germline, CDR1 is SGDLS and CDR2 YYNGEE. CDR3 bases: TGTGCCAGCAGCGTAGTTGGAGGGGAAGCCTACGAGCAGTACTTC. Encoded protein: CASSVVGGEAYEQYF.

This clonotype was detected only a few times. The V gene is TRBV5-1, the J gene TRBJ2-2; unclear D gene. Germline V lookup: CDR1 SGHRS, CDR2 YFSETQ. CDR3 length equals 14 residues. Trimming shortened V by 0 bases and J by 2 bases, and 5 bases separated the two germline ends. CDR3 loop: CASSLGDNTGELFF. CDR3 DNA sequence: TGCGCCAGCAGCTTGGGAGACAACACCGGGGAGCTGTTTTTT. The variable domain in full, with the rest retrieved from reference TRBV5-1 and TRBJ2-2, is KAGVTQTPRYLIKTRGQQVTLSCSPISGHRSVSWYQQTPGQGLQFLFEYFSETQRNKGNFPGRFSGRQFSNSRSEMNVSTLELGDSALYLCASSLGDNTGELFFGEGSRLTVL.

CDR3 residues: CASSLSPAGYGYTF. DNA of the CDR3: TGTGCCAGCAGCTTAAGCCCTGCGGGCTATGGCTACACCTTC. The J gene is TRBJ1-2, the V gene TRBV7-2; D call uncertain. Germline loops: CDR1 SGHTA, CDR2 FQGNSA. V lost 2 bases, J lost 4 bases, and 11 bases lay in between. The CDR3 has 14 amino acids. The entire variable domain, with the rest obtained from reference TRBV7-2 and TRBJ1-2, is as follows: GAGVSQSPSNKVTEKGKDVELRCDPISGHTALYWYRQSLGQGLEFLIYFQGNSAPDKSGLPSDRFSAERTGGSVSTLTIQRTQQEDSAVYLCASSLSPAGYGYTFGSGTRLTVV.

The chain is built from TRBV29-1 and TRBJ2-3; D is ambiguous. CDR1 is SQVTM, CDR2 ANQGSEA, per germline. The CDR3 covers 10 residues. Trimming removed 5 bases at V and 14 bases at J, with 14 bases between. The CDR3 nucleotides read TGCAGCGTTCAGGAACTCTACCGGTATTTT. Protein sequence: CSVQELYRYF.

This clonotype was detected many times. The V and J genes are TRBV12-3 or TRBV12-4 and TRBJ1-1; D is uncertain. CDR3 length: 14 amino acids. Deletions cut 6 bases from V and 5 bases from J, with 16 bases between. The CDR3 region has the DNA TGTGCCAGCAGGACTTCAATGGAAGGAACTGAAGCTTTCTTT. Translation: CASRTSMEGTEAFF.

In this sample, this clonotype turned up many times. This chain links TRBV7-3 with TRBJ2-3; unclear D gene. Germline values: CDR1 SGHTA, CDR2 FQGTGA. V was shortened by 4 bases and J by 2 bases, with 7 bases between the two germline ends. There are 13 residues in the CDR3. DNA of the CDR3: TGTGCCAGCAGCTCCCCCTCCACAGATACGCAGTATTTT. Its translation: CASSSPSTDTQYF.

This clonotype was counted only a few times. The chain carries TRBV29-1 and TRBJ1-3; the D gene is possibly TRBD1 (6 bases). Per the germline V gene, CDR1 is SQVTM and CDR2 is ANQGSEA. The CDR3 covers 15 residues. V was trimmed by 1 base and J by 3 bases, leaving 13 bases between them. The CDR3 loop reads CSVEGIRGNGNTIYF. The CDR3, as DNA: TGCAGCGTTGAAGGGATCAGGGGTAATGGAAACACCATATATTTT.

This chain connects TRBV4-1 to TRBJ1-6, with TRBD1 as a possible D gene (6 bases). With 1 base removed from V and 7 bases from J, the gap between germline ends came to 14 bases. The CDR3 sequence is 16 residues long. From germline, CDR1 is MGHRA and CDR2 YSYEKL. The CDR3 DNA follows: TGCGCCAGCAGCCAAGCTCACGGGACAAGGAATTCACCCCTCCACTTT. Encoded protein: CASSQAHGTRNSPLHF.

There are a few counts of this clonotype. The V gene is TRBV7-2, the J gene TRBJ2-7; weak D call: TRBD1 (7 bases). The CDR3 runs 15 residues. V was shortened by 2 bases and J by 7 bases, with 18 bases between the two germline ends. Germline V gene sequence: CDR1 SGHTA, CDR2 FQGNSA. The CDR3 DNA follows: TGTGCCAGCAGCTTATATTTGGAGGGGGCAGGGGAGCAGTACTTC. It codes for CASSLYLEGAGEQYF.

CDR3 sequence: CSVEDPIRGGEADTQYF. The CDR3 nucleotides read TGCAGCGTTGAAGACCCGATACGTGGAGGGGAAGCAGATACGCAGTATTTT. V and J are TRBV29-1 and TRBJ2-3; D is perhaps TRBD2 (6 bases). From germline, CDR1 is SQVTM and CDR2 ANQGSEA. V lost 0 bases and J 4 bases, leaving 20 bases between the germline ends. CDR3 length equals 17 residues.

The table lists this clonotype with a few counts. V and J are TRBV9 and TRBJ2-7, with D perhaps TRBD1 (6 bases). The CDR3 is made up of 14 amino acids. The V end lost 0 bases, the J end lost 5 bases, and 12 bases lay between the germline ends. Germline V lookup: CDR1 SGDLS, CDR2 YYNGEE. CDR3 in amino acids: CASSVAGAGDEQYF. As DNA, the CDR3 is TGTGCCAGCAGCGTAGCTGGGGCAGGGGACGAGCAGTACTTC.

This clonotype was seen a handful of times. The chain couples TRBV6-1 to TRBJ2-7; possible D gene TRBD2, 5 bases. CDR1 is MNHNS, CDR2 SASEGT, per germline. The CDR3 runs 14 residues. Trimming cost V 7 bases and J 1 base, with 14 bases left between them. CDR3 DNA: TGTGCCAGCAATCCCCCCACGGGATCCTACGAGCAGTACTTC. It encodes CASNPPTGSYEQYF.

V is TRBV5-1 and J is TRBJ2-1; perhaps TRBD2 as D (7 bases). This CDR3 has 15 residues. CDR1 is SGHRS and CDR2 is YFSETQ in the germline V gene. V lost 3 bases to trimming and J lost 7 bases, with 17 bases between them. CDR3 DNA sequence: TGCGCCAGCAGCTACAGCCGGGGGGCAGGTAATGAGCAGTTCTTC. It yields the protein CASSYSRGAGNEQFF.

This clonotype was seen a few times. The J gene is TRBJ2-3, the V gene TRBV12-3 or TRBV12-4; 11 bases are shared with TRBD2. The CDR3 has 15 amino acids. The V and J ends lost 6 bases and 11 bases, in that order; junction bases with no gene match: 13. The CDR3 sequence is CASSPIAGGPSGQYF. The CDR3 nucleotides read TGTGCCAGCAGCCCGATAGCGGGGGGGCCTTCGGGGCAGTATTTT.

This clonotype was observed a handful of times. This chain uses TRBV21-1 with TRBJ2-1; the table names TRBD2, a call not compared with the DNA. TRBV21-1 is termed a pseudogene. This CDR3 spans 18 amino acids. CDR3 loop: CASSKNREGRTTYNEQFF. The CDR3 DNA reads as TGTGCCAGCAGCAAAAATCGGGAGGGGAGGACCACCTACAATGAGCAGTTCTTC.

This clonotype has ten or more counts. This chain uses TRBV5-5 with TRBJ2-7, with a tentative D call TRBD1 (5 bases). In germline, CDR1 is SGHKS, CDR2 YYEKEE (reference sequence). Trimming stripped 1 base from V and 3 bases from J, with 8 bases between. The CDR3 extends over 13 amino acids. In DNA form, the CDR3 reads TGTGCCAGCAGCTTGACAGGTTTCTACGAGCAGTACTTC. Its translation is CASSLTGFYEQYF.

This clonotype was picked up a small number of times. The chain recombines TRBV6-5 with TRBJ1-2; D might be TRBD1 (6 bases). The V gene's germline CDR1 is MNHEY and CDR2 SVGAGI. The ends were cut back, 4 bases at V and 4 bases at J, with 19 bases in the middle. The CDR3 extends over 16 amino acids. The CDR3 protein is CASSSRGRGPRYGYTF. In DNA form, the CDR3 reads TGTGCCAGCAGTTCCCGAGGTCGGGGGCCTCGCTATGGCTACACCTTC.

CDR3 sequence (DNA): TGTGCCAGCGCCTTGCGGGCAGGGAGCTCCTACGAGCAGTACTTC. This gives the protein CASALRAGSSYEQYF. V is TRBV27 and J is TRBJ2-7, with D perhaps assigned TRBD1 or TRBD2 (5 bases each). The ends were cut back, 8 bases at V and 0 bases at J, with 17 bases in the middle. Germline CDR1 is MNHEY and CDR2 is SMNVEV (reference sequence). The CDR3 runs 15 residues.

The CDR3 nucleotides read TGCAGTGCTGGGCGGGGGGGAGACACAGATACGCAGTATTTT. This codes for CSAGRGGDTDTQYF. V and J are TRBV20-1 and TRBJ2-3, with 9 bases identical to TRBD2. Germline CDR1 reads DFQATT; CDR2 reads SNEGSKA (reference sequence). The CDR3 sequence is 14 residues long. Losses at the gene ends were 5 bases for V and 2 bases for J; bases not matched to a gene: 5.

Many counts were recorded for this clonotype. V and J are TRBV10-3 and TRBJ2-3; D ambiguous. CDR3 length equals 15 residues. Germline loops: CDR1 ENHRY, CDR2 SYGVKD. The V and J ends lost 3 bases and 4 bases respectively, with 14 bases between them. This CDR3 is CAISDLRSFPDTQYF. CDR3 DNA sequence: TGTGCCATCAGTGACCTGAGGAGTTTCCCAGATACGCAGTATTTT.

This CDR3 is CAISETGRNSGANVLTF. The CDR3 DNA follows: TGTGCCATCAGTGAAACAGGGAGGAACTCTGGGGCCAACGTCCTGACTTTC. The V call is TRBV10-3, the J call TRBJ2-6; D may be TRBD1 or TRBD2 (6 bases each). Trimming pared 3 bases from V and 0 bases from J, leaving 12 bases between. This CDR3 is 17 amino acids long. The germline gives CDR1 ENHRY, CDR2 SYGVKD.

J is TRBJ1-5 and V is TRBV30; tentative D call: TRBD1 (5 bases). Per the germline V gene, CDR1 is GTSNPN and CDR2 is SVGIG (reference sequence). The CDR3 spans 13 residues. V was trimmed by 1 base and J by 7 bases, leaving 11 bases between them. The CDR3 DNA is TGTGCCTGGAGTGGGGGGGGGAGGCAGCCCCAGCATTTT. Its protein is CAWSGGGRQPQHF.

The chain recombines TRBV4-1 with TRBJ2-3; TRBD2 matches at 10 bases. The CDR3 totals 15 residues. Per the germline V gene, CDR1 is MGHRA and CDR2 is YSYEKL. V lost 4 bases to trimming and J lost 5 bases; unmatched junction nucleotides: 6. CDR3 sequence reads: CASSLTSGAQDTQYF. The CDR3 DNA reads as TGCGCCAGCAGCCTTACTAGCGGGGCTCAAGATACGCAGTATTTT.

The chain combines TRBV4-2 with TRBJ1-4; D is uncertain. The CDR3 is 14 amino acids. Germline V gives CDR1 LGHNA, CDR2 YNFKEQ. V lost 6 bases and J lost 5, with 13 bases in between. CDR3 sequence reads: CASRPGTGNEKLFF. The CDR3 region has the DNA TGTGCCAGCAGGCCCGGAACGGGAAATGAAAAACTGTTTTTT.

The rearrangement uses TRBV18 and TRBJ1-1; D gene uncertain. Trimming pared 3 bases from V and 5 bases from J, leaving 7 bases between. The length of the CDR3 is 12 residues. CDR1 and CDR2 from the germline V gene are KGHSH and LQKENI. The CDR3 DNA reads TGTGCCAGCTCACCTGGGCTAACTGAAGCTTTCTTT. Encoded protein: CASSPGLTEAFF.

V and J are TRBV2 and TRBJ2-5, with TRBD2 as a possible D gene (5 bases). The germline V gene encodes CDR1 SNHLY and CDR2 FYNNEI. Trimming left V 8 bases short and J 5 bases short, with 9 bases between. There are 11 residues in the CDR3. This CDR3 reads CASGEYETQYF. The DNA of the CDR3 is TGTGCCAGCGGGGAGTACGAGACCCAGTACTTC.

V and J are TRBV7-2 and TRBJ1-2; a possible D gene is TRBD1 (5 bases). CDR1 is SGHTA and CDR2 is FQGNSA in the germline V gene. The CDR3 has 16 residues. Deletions cut 4 bases from V and 0 bases from J, with 15 bases between. CDR3 in amino acids: CASSSYRDGANYGYTF. In DNA, the CDR3 is TGTGCCAGCAGCTCATACCGGGACGGCGCTAACTATGGCTACACCTTC.

The rearrangement uses TRBV12-3 or TRBV12-4 and TRBJ2-1; TRBD2 agrees at 11 bases. V dropped 0 bases and J dropped 7; count of bases not matched to a gene: 2. CDR3 length: 15 residues. CDR3 DNA: TGTGCCAGCAGTTTAGCGGCTAGCGGGGGGAATGAGCAGTTCTTC. Its protein is CASSLAASGGNEQFF.